Here is one T cell receptor beta chain with its context. This could be a read error, since a much larger clone is one nucleotide away. The sample has other DNA sequences that encode this CDR3 too. These data are taken from a study of shared clonotypes between healthy human individuals. Sequenced by immunoSEQ multiplex PCR; TCRdb stores in-frame clones only, minus some. This sample has roughly 1,000,000 clones, with approximately 80% found just once. CDR3 length: 16 amino acids. Germline CDR1 is GTSNPN and CDR2 is SVGIG (reference sequence). The receptor was derived from a man between 18 and 35 years old in good health. Some clones in this sample may be carry-over from other donors' samples. Specimen: memory CD4+ T cells from PBMCs. The subset here: CD45RA-negative fraction. This rearrangement joins TRBV30 to TRBJ1-4; D gene unclear. The CDR3 sequence: CAWSPLGRSTNEKLFF. For the CDR3, the DNA is TGTGCTTGGAGTCCATTGGGCCGATCAACTAATGAAAAACTGTTTTTT. Based on the CDR3 plus reference TRBV30 and TRBJ1-4, the full variable domain is SQTIHQWPATLVQPVGSPLSLECTVEGTSNPNLYWYRQAAGRGLQLLFYSVGIGQISSEVPQNLSASRPQDRQFILSSKKLLLSDSGFYLCAWSPLGRSTNEKLFFGSGTQLSVL.